This paragraph covers one T cell receptor beta chain sequence. The CDR3 extends over 17 amino acids. Germline CDR1 reads LGHNA; CDR2 reads YSLEER. The V gene lost 1 base and the J gene lost 4 bases, with 16 bases spanning the gap. The source of the sample is a study of blood T cell repertoires in COVID-19. Study-level background: Whether acute or convalescent, the COVID-19 samples came from the United States, Italy and Spain.

Original methodology: Reference gene primers were amplified, and this amplification served to estimate nucleated cell counts. Using immunoSEQ multiplex PCR, the repertoire was profiled, and TCRdb retains in-frame clones only, with some absent. D and trimming were read from the DNA, whereas the V and J calls and clone size are those reported in that table. The data contain about 200,000 clones, more than 80% of them singletons. The source of this sequence is a man in his fifties or sixties with acute or convalescent COVID-19. The chain carries TRBV4-3 and TRBJ2-2; no clear D. Sequencing used peripheral blood. CDR3 DNA: TGCGCCAGCAGCCAAGGACCGACGGCAGGTAGCACCGGGGAGCTGTTTTTT. Encoded protein: CASSQGPTAGSTGELFF.